The entry below describes one T cell receptor (beta chain). Its target is not known. Every donor was a healthy person donating bone marrow. This entry is derived from a study of cytomegalovirus exposure and HLA in healthy donors. The PCR employed 60 Vbeta primers together with 13 Jbeta primers. Repertoires were generated with immunoSEQ multiplex PCR, while TCRdb's copy carries only in-frame clones and drops some. The table shows approximately 120,000 clones, with more than 80% occurring only once. The study, taken as a whole, reports: In a later analysis, CMV-associated beta chains were mostly HLA-associated, it appeared.

V lost 3 bases to trimming and J lost 4 bases; unmatched junction nucleotides: 5. Germline CDR1 is SGHRS and CDR2 is YFSETQ. The CDR3 is 15 residues long. The sequenced material came from PBMCs. This receptor was obtained from a woman aged 25 to 39 in good health and CMV-seropositive. This rearrangement joins TRBV5-1 to TRBJ2-7, with TRBD2 matching 12 bases. The CDR3 is CASSSLAGGLYEQYF. CDR3 DNA sequence: TGCGCCAGCAGCTCCCTAGCGGGGGGGCTTTACGAGCAGTACTTC.